What follows are 15 T cell receptor beta chains derived from one specimen sequenced in a study of beta chain features in type 1 diabetes. Since all of the isolated RNA was reverse transcribed, expressed TCRB transcripts were what got sequenced. The protocol was immunoSEQ multiplex PCR, while the TCRdb copy is restricted to in-frame clones and leaves out a portion. The repertoire holds approximately 300,000 clones, roughly 11% seen once, with just over 0.015% in the top ten. The sample comprised naive CD4+ T cells from blood. The receptors originated from a woman in her thirties in good health.

This clone was seen only a few times. This chain joins TRBV19 and TRBJ2-2; tentatively, D is TRBD1 (5 bases). Looked up from germline, CDR1 is LNHDA and CDR2 is SQIVND (reference sequence). V dropped 2 bases and J dropped 3 bases, with 7 bases sitting between them. The CDR3 runs to 14 residues. The CDR3: CASSIQTDTGELFF. The CDR3 bases are TGTGCCAGTAGTATACAGACAGACACCGGGGAGCTGTTTTTT.

This clone has just a few counts. The genes are TRBV28 and TRBJ1-2; the D is unclear. The CDR3 has 13 residues. From germline, CDR1 is MDHEN and CDR2 SYDVKM. V lost 3 bases, J lost 4 bases, and 9 bases lay in between. CDR3 coding DNA: TGTGCCAGCAGTTTGCAGATTCGCTATGGCTACACCTTC. As protein: CASSLQIRYGYTF.

In this sample, this clone turned up a few times. This chain uses TRBV5-4 with TRBJ1-3, with 8 bases matching TRBD1. Germline V gene sequence: CDR1 SGHNT, CDR2 YYREEE (reference sequence). This CDR3 contains 17 residues. V lost 6 bases and J lost 2; bases outside the gene matches: 13. The CDR3 protein is CASTKDPGQGTGNTIYF. The DNA of the CDR3 is TGTGCCAGCACCAAAGACCCCGGACAGGGAACTGGAAACACCATATATTTT. Using reference TRBV5-4 and TRBJ1-3 for the parts outside the CDR3, the full variable domain is ETGVTQSPTHLIKTRGQQVTLRCSSQSGHNTVSWYQQALGQGPQFIFQYYREEENGRGNFPPRFSGLQFPNYSSELNVNALELDDSALYLCASTKDPGQGTGNTIYFGEGSWLTVV.

The chain combines TRBV19 with TRBJ1-2; no definite D call. Germline V lookup: CDR1 LNHDA, CDR2 SQIVND (reference sequence). This CDR3 spans 11 amino acids. Trimming pared 3 bases from V and 7 bases from J, leaving 6 bases between. CDR3 nucleotide sequence: TGTGCCAGTAGTATCCCGAGTGGCTACACCTTC. This encodes CASSIPSGYTF.

This clone occurred a few times. The chain carries TRBV29-1 and TRBJ2-1; 8 bases fit TRBD2. The CDR3 is 13 residues long. Germline CDR1 is SQVTM and CDR2 is ANQGSEA. The V and J ends lost 3 bases and 8 bases, in that order; junction bases with no gene match: 6. CDR3 nucleotide sequence: TGCAGCGTTGAGGATAGCGGGATGGATGAGCAGTTCTTC. Translated, it gives CSVEDSGMDEQFF.

The chain employs TRBV27 and TRBJ2-5; 7 nucleotides align to TRBD2. CDR3 length: 16 amino acids. Germline V gene data show CDR1 as MNHEY and CDR2 as SMNVEV (reference sequence). V dropped 5 bases and J dropped 5; count of bases not matched to a gene: 14. The CDR3 is CASSRTSAAVQETQYF. The CDR3 DNA is TGTGCCAGCAGTCGTACTAGCGCAGCCGTACAGGAGACCCAGTACTTC.

V usage is TRBV27 and J usage is TRBJ1-4, with 8 bases that match TRBD1. CDR3 length equals 14 residues. The V and J ends lost 5 bases and 7 bases, in that order; junction bases with no gene match: 6. In germline, CDR1 is MNHEY, CDR2 SMNVEV (reference sequence). In nucleotides, the CDR3 is TGTGCCAGCAGTCGTCAGGGGGCAGGTGAAAAACTGTTTTTT. This gives the protein CASSRQGAGEKLFF.

J is TRBJ2-1 and V is TRBV5-6; no clear D gene. V lost 4 bases, J lost 5 bases, and 16 bases lay in between. This CDR3 has 15 residues. The germline CDR1 and CDR2 sequences are SGHDT and YYEEEE. The CDR3 loop reads CASSLGPLEDNEQFF. The CDR3 DNA is TGTGCCAGCAGCCTGGGCCCTTTAGAGGACAATGAGCAGTTCTTC.

This clone was found a few times. Other DNA sequences from this sample encode an identical CDR3 as well. The rearrangement links TRBV5-1 to TRBJ1-1, with D maybe TRBD1 (5 bases). The V and J ends lost 0 bases and 1 base respectively, with 7 bases between them. CDR3 length equals 14 residues. The germline V gene encodes CDR1 SGHRS and CDR2 YFSETQ. The DNA of the CDR3 is TGCGCCAGCAGCTTGGCCACAGGGAACACTGAAGCTTTCTTT. This translates into CASSLATGNTEAFF.

This clone was counted only a few times. The V gene is TRBV7-2, the J gene TRBJ2-5; the D gene is possibly TRBD2 (5 bases). V was clipped by 5 bases and J by 3 bases, with 13 bases between them. The germline gives CDR1 SGHTA, CDR2 FQGNSA. The CDR3 sequence is 14 residues long. CDR3 region: CASSPPVAKETQYF. DNA for the CDR3: TGTGCCAGCAGCCCCCCCGTAGCGAAAGAGACCCAGTACTTC.

This sequence joins TRBV28 and TRBJ2-7, with TRBD2 identical over 12 bases. This CDR3 spans 17 amino acids. Germline V gene data show CDR1 as MDHEN and CDR2 as SYDVKM. Losses at the gene ends were 7 bases for V and 4 bases for J; bases not matched to a gene: 14. The CDR3 loop reads CASKTPLRTSGNYEQYF. The CDR3 region has the DNA TGTGCCAGCAAAACCCCGCTGCGGACTAGCGGGAATTACGAGCAGTACTTC.

The J gene is TRBJ2-7, the V gene TRBV4-2; no clear D gene. V was cut by 4 bases and J by 1 base, with 8 bases left in between. The CDR3 has 13 residues. The germline V gene has CDR1 LGHNA and CDR2 YNFKEQ. The CDR3 DNA sequence: TGTGCCAGCAGCCCCACGGAGTCCTACGAGCAGTACTTC. Translated: CASSPTESYEQYF.

J is TRBJ2-5 and V is TRBV5-1; 10 bases agree with TRBD1. The trim removed 0 bases at V and 6 bases at J, leaving 8 bases unmatched. The CDR3 runs 16 residues. Germline values: CDR1 SGHRS, CDR2 YFSETQ. The CDR3 DNA is TGCGCCAGCAGCTTGGGAACCGGGACAGGGGTGAAGACCCAGTACTTC. It is translated as CASSLGTGTGVKTQYF.

The chain couples TRBV28 to TRBJ1-2, with D perhaps TRBD1 (6 bases). Germline CDR1 MDHEN, CDR2 SYDVKM. The CDR3 spans 14 residues. Deletions cut 6 bases from V and 7 bases from J, with 18 bases between. CDR3 region: CASSLRGQGLGYTF. In nucleotides, the CDR3 is TGTGCCAGCAGCCTCAGAGGTCAGGGGCTTGGCTACACCTTC.

This clone has a handful of counts. V and J are TRBV23-1 and TRBJ2-7; 9 positions agree with TRBD1. TRBV23-1 has ORF status, its function being uncertain. This CDR3 is 20 amino acids long. Trimming at V came to 4 bases and at J to 2 bases, leaving 21 bases not matched to a gene. The CDR3 nucleotides read TGCGCCAGCAGTCCTCCGCGGGAGACAGGGGGAGTTCAGTTCACCTACGAGCAGTACTTC. This encodes CASSPPRETGGVQFTYEQYF.